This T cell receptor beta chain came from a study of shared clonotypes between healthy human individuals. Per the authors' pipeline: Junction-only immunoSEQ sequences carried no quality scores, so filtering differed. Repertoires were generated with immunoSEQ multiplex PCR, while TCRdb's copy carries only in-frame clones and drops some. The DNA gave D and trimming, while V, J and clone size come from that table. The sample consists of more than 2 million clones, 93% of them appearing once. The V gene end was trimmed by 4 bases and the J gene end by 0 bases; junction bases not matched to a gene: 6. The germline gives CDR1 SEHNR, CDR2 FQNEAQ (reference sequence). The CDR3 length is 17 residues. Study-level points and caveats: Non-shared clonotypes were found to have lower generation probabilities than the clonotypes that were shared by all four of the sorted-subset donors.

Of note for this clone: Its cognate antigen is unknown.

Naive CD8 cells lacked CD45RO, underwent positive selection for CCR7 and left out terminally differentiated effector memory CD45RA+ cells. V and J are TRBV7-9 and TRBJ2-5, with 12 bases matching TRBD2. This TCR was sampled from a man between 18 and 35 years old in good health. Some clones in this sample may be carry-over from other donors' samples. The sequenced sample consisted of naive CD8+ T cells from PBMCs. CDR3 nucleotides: TGTGCCAGCAGCTCCAGGACTAGCGGGGCGCACCAAGAGACCCAGTACTTC. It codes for CASSSRTSGAHQETQYF.